One sample yielded the 32 T cell receptor beta chains listed below, sequenced in a study of T cell responses to AZD1222 COVID-19 vaccine. Profiling relied on immunoSEQ multiplex PCR, and the TCRdb table lists in-frame clones only, not all of them. The sample consists of 150,000 to 200,000 clones, around 92% of them appearing once. The specimen comprised peripheral blood, sampled on day 0 of AZD1222 vaccination. The source of these receptors is an adult in good health.

This chain connects TRBV18 to TRBJ2-7; possibly TRBD1 or TRBD2 for D (5 bases each). Trimming shortened V by 3 bases and J by 0 bases, and 12 bases separated the two germline ends. The germline CDR1 and CDR2 sequences are KGHSH and LQKENI. The CDR3 consists of 15 residues. The chain's CDR3 is CASSPGPASSYEQYF. CDR3 nucleotides: TGTGCCAGCTCACCGGGACCGGCGAGCTCCTACGAGCAGTACTTC.

The rearrangement joins TRBV27 to TRBJ1-6, with D perhaps TRBD1 (5 bases). CDR3 size: 14 residues. CDR1 is MNHEY, CDR2 SMNVEV, per germline (reference sequence). The V end lost 1 base, the J end lost 7 bases, and 8 bases lay between the germline ends. The CDR3 DNA reads as TGTGCCAGCAGTTTATTGGGGGGGAATTCACCCCTCCACTTT. Its translation is CASSLLGGNSPLHF.

The V gene is TRBV6-5, the J gene TRBJ1-1; 7 nucleotides align to TRBD1. The CDR3 has 14 amino acids. V shed 2 bases and J 2 bases; nucleotides not matched to a gene: 2. Germline values: CDR1 MNHEY, CDR2 SVGAGI. The CDR3 protein is CASSYGTANTEAFF. The CDR3 DNA is TGTGCCAGCAGTTACGGGACAGCTAACACTGAAGCTTTCTTT.

This sequence joins TRBV10-3 and TRBJ2-1; D is ambiguous. Between the trimmed V and J ends, which lost 3 bases and 9 bases, there was a span of 18 bases. Germline V lookup: CDR1 ENHRY, CDR2 SYGVKD. This CDR3 comprises 15 residues. The CDR3 DNA reads as TGTGCCATCAGTGAAGGGAAAAATGGCCGCAGTGAGCAGTTCTTC. Protein sequence: CAISEGKNGRSEQFF.

The chain has TRBV30 and TRBJ2-5; D remains unclear. V dropped 8 bases and J dropped 5 bases, with 9 bases sitting between them. The CDR3 has 10 residues. Germline V lookup: CDR1 GTSNPN, CDR2 SVGIG (reference sequence). CDR3 coding DNA: TGTGCCACCGGGTGGGAGACCCAGTACTTC. Amino acid sequence: CATGWETQYF. Drawing the rest from reference TRBV30 and TRBJ2-5, the complete variable domain is SQTIHQWPATLVQPVGSPLSLECTVEGTSNPNLYWYRQAAGRGLQLLFYSVGIGQISSEVPQNLSASRPQDRQFILSSKKLLLSDSGFYLCATGWETQYFGPGTRLLVL.

This clone has a single count. The chain is built from TRBV18 and TRBJ2-4; tentative D call: TRBD1 (5 bases). The germline V gene has CDR1 KGHSH and CDR2 LQKENI. V shed 2 bases and J shed 7 bases, with 12 bases lying between them. The CDR3 covers 14 residues. The CDR3 coding sequence is TGTGCCAGCTCACCAGACCCGACAGCGAACATTCAGTACTTC. Encoded protein: CASSPDPTANIQYF. The full variable domain, its missing parts supplied by reference TRBV18 and TRBJ2-4, is NAGVMQNPRHLVRRRGQEARLRCSPMKGHSHVYWYRQLPEEGLKFMVYLQKENIIDESGMPKERFSAEFPKEGPSILRIQQVVRGDSAAYFCASSPDPTANIQYFGAGTRLSVL.

The J gene is TRBJ1-2, the V gene TRBV19, with 9 positions matching TRBD1. The CDR3 has 17 amino acids. J lost 2 bases, V lost 4 bases, and 11 bases had no gene match. Germline assignment: CDR1 LNHDA and CDR2 SQIVND (reference sequence). CDR3 region: CASSNYGTGSPNYGYTF. CDR3 nucleotide sequence: TGTGCCAGTAGTAATTACGGGACAGGGAGCCCAAACTATGGCTACACCTTC. The full variable domain, its missing parts supplied by reference TRBV19 and TRBJ1-2, is DGGITQSPKYLFRKEGQNVTLSCEQNLNHDAMYWYRQDPGQGLRLIYYSQIVNDFQKGDIAEGYSVSREKKESFPLTVTSAQKNPTAFYLCASSNYGTGSPNYGYTFGSGTRLTVV.

The V call is TRBV21-1, the J call TRBJ2-7. TRBV21-1 is tagged as a pseudogene. This CDR3 contains 15 residues. The chain's CDR3 is CASSSIEGGLYEQYF. The CDR3 DNA sequence: TGTGCCAGCAGCAGTATAGAAGGGGGGTTATACGAGCAGTACTTC.

This clone was recorded once. V is TRBV6-5 and J is TRBJ2-1; D is tentatively TRBD1 or TRBD2 (6 bases each). The CDR3 consists of 13 residues. V lost 3 bases, J lost 10 bases, and 13 bases lay in between. Germline CDR1 reads MNHEY; CDR2 reads SVGAGI. In nucleotides, the CDR3 is TGTGCCAGCAGTTATACGGGGGCACGGGAGCAGTTCTTC. It specifies CASSYTGAREQFF.

In its sample, this clone was seen once. The rearrangement uses TRBV15 and TRBJ2-1; no clear D gene. Germline V gene data show CDR1 as LNHNV and CDR2 as YYDKDF (reference sequence). There are 15 residues in the CDR3. The V gene lost 0 bases and the J gene lost 14 bases, with 20 bases spanning the gap. In DNA form, the CDR3 reads TGTGCCACCAGCAGAGATTCTGGCTTCCCTTCATCTAAGTTCTTC. Encoded protein: CATSRDSGFPSSKFF.

This clone was observed a single time. This chain links TRBV6-4 with TRBJ2-2, with TRBD2 matching over 9 bases. Germline CDR1 reads MRHNA; CDR2 reads SNTAGT. The V gene end was trimmed by 8 bases and the J gene end by 2 bases; junction bases not matched to a gene: 3. This CDR3 comprises 14 residues. The CDR3 loop is CASSAGGNTGELFF. In DNA form, the CDR3 reads TGTGCCAGCTCAGCGGGGGGCAACACCGGGGAGCTGTTTTTT.

The count of this clone is one. The chain links TRBV3-1 (or the pseudogene TRBV3-2) to TRBJ1-6; D ambiguous. Germline loops: CDR1 LGHDT, CDR2 YNNKEL (reference sequence). With 1 base removed from V and 10 bases from J, the gap between germline ends came to 17 bases. CDR3 length equals 16 residues. The CDR3 DNA follows: TGTGCCAGCAGCCAAGGAGGATCGGGATGGAGATCACCCCTCCACTTT. It specifies CASSQGGSGWRSPLHF.

The rearrangement links TRBV25-1 to TRBJ1-2; the match to TRBD1 covers 10 bases. The CDR3 is 15 residues long. CDR1 and CDR2 from the germline V gene are MGHDK and SYGVNS. Losses at the gene ends were 6 bases for V and 2 bases for J; bases not matched to a gene: 6. The DNA for the CDR3 is TGTGCCAGCAGGGGGTGGGGACAGGGGAACTATGGCTACACCTTC. Its translation is CASRGWGQGNYGYTF.

This chain connects TRBV6-5 to TRBJ1-6, with 9 bases lining up with TRBD1. After removal of 4 bases from V and 6 bases from J, the junction contained 7 bases not matched to a gene. Germline-derived CDR1 and CDR2 are MNHEY and SVGAGI. CDR3 length: 16 residues. The CDR3 region has the DNA TGTGCCAGCAGTTTATCACTGGGACAGGGTAATTCACCCCTCCACTTT. Its protein is CASSLSLGQGNSPLHF.

This chain links TRBV18 with TRBJ2-5, with a weak D call TRBD1 (5 bases). V was clipped by 3 bases and J by 3 bases, with 11 bases between them. This CDR3 is 14 amino acids long. CDR1 KGHSH and CDR2 LQKENI come from the germline V gene. The DNA for the CDR3 is TGTGCCAGCTCACCTCCGGGCAGGGAAGAGACCCAGTACTTC. Translation: CASSPPGREETQYF. The variable domain in full, completed from reference TRBV18 and TRBJ2-5, reads NAGVMQNPRHLVRRRGQEARLRCSPMKGHSHVYWYRQLPEEGLKFMVYLQKENIIDESGMPKERFSAEFPKEGPSILRIQQVVRGDSAAYFCASSPPGREETQYFGPGTRLLVL.

V usage is TRBV30 and J usage is TRBJ1-4; maybe TRBD1 (5 bases). CDR3 length equals 13 residues. The germline V gene has CDR1 GTSNPN and CDR2 SVGIG (reference sequence). V shed 6 bases and J shed 6 bases, with 14 bases lying between them. CDR3 coding DNA: TGTGCCTGTCCGGGGACTGCACATGAAAAACTGTTTTTT. It translates to CACPGTAHEKLFF.

This chain connects TRBV30 to TRBJ1-1; D not certain. Germline values: CDR1 GTSNPN, CDR2 SVGIG (reference sequence). V gave up 2 bases and J gave up 8 bases, with 9 bases separating them. The CDR3 sequence is 11 residues long. The CDR3, as DNA: TGTGCCTGGAGTCCTGAGGTCGAAGCTTTCTTT. Its translation is CAWSPEVEAFF.

The chain uses TRBV28 and TRBJ2-6, with 7 bases fitting TRBD1. There are 15 residues in the CDR3. The junction had 1 base not matched to a gene; V was cut back by 4 bases and J by 1 base. The germline gives CDR1 MDHEN, CDR2 SYDVKM. The CDR3 coding sequence is TGTGCCAGCAGTTCAGGGGGTTCTGGGGCCAACGTCCTGACTTTC. This codes for CASSSGGSGANVLTF.

In its sample, this clone was seen once. The gene calls are TRBV7-3 and TRBJ1-1; possible D gene TRBD1, 5 bases. Trimming shortened V by 1 base and J by 3 bases, and 9 bases separated the two germline ends. The CDR3 totals 14 residues. From germline, CDR1 is SGHTA and CDR2 FQGTGA. In nucleotides, the CDR3 is TGTGCCAGCAGCTTAAGGTGGGGGGACACTGAAGCTTTCTTT. It codes for CASSLRWGDTEAFF.

CDR3 amino acids: CASSYSGARGNGYTF. DNA for the CDR3: TGTGCCAGCAGTTACTCCGGGGCCAGGGGAAATGGCTACACCTTC. The V gene is TRBV6-5, the J gene TRBJ1-2; perhaps TRBD1 as D (6 bases). The ends were cut back, 0 bases at V and 6 bases at J, with 14 bases in the middle. Germline V CDR1 and CDR2: MNHEY, SVGAGI. This CDR3 has 15 amino acids.

This clone was seen once. The chain links TRBV6-5 to TRBJ1-6; TRBD1 matches 8 bases. The V gene's germline CDR1 is MNHEY and CDR2 SVGAGI. V was pared by 6 bases and J by 10 bases, with 8 bases of the junction left unmatched. The CDR3 length is 14 residues. The CDR3 reads CASSPGDRGSPLHF. As DNA, the CDR3 is TGTGCCAGCAGCCCCGGCGACAGGGGCTCACCCCTCCACTTT.

This clone has a single count. The rearrangement joins TRBV7-2 to TRBJ1-1, with D possibly matching TRBD1 (6 bases). The CDR3 sequence is 13 residues long. Deletions cut 3 bases from V and 8 bases from J, with 13 bases between. Germline V gene sequence: CDR1 SGHTA, CDR2 FQGNSA. As DNA, the CDR3 is TGTGCCAGCAGCTTGGGGGCAGCGACCGAAGCTTTCTTT. Translation gives CASSLGAATEAFF.

This clone has more than one count but fewer than ten. The chain carries TRBV15 and TRBJ1-6; 7 bases match TRBD1. This CDR3 is built from 17 residues. The V gene end was trimmed by 5 bases and the J gene end by 7 bases; junction bases not matched to a gene: 14. Germline V CDR1 and CDR2: LNHNV, YYDKDF (reference sequence). For the CDR3, the DNA is TGTGCCACCAGCGCAGTGAAGTCGGGACAGATGAATTCACCCCTCCACTTT. Encoded protein: CATSAVKSGQMNSPLHF.

This clone was seen once. The chain couples TRBV19 to TRBJ1-5; TRBD1 matches 9 bases. V shed 5 bases and J 6 bases; nucleotides not matched to a gene: 8. This CDR3 is built from 15 residues. Germline V gene lookup returns CDR1 LNHDA and CDR2 SQIVND (reference sequence). CDR3 sequence reads: CASSGQGQGIQPQHF. In DNA form, the CDR3 reads TGTGCCAGTAGTGGCCAGGGACAGGGAATTCAGCCCCAGCATTTT.

This sequence joins TRBV30 and TRBJ2-3; 7 nucleotides agree with TRBD1. The CDR3 runs to 16 residues. The germline CDR1 and CDR2 sequences are GTSNPN and SVGIG (reference sequence). V shed 1 base and J 8 bases; nucleotides not matched to a gene: 15. This CDR3 is CAWSAQSGRGRATQYF. The CDR3 bases are TGTGCCTGGAGTGCGCAATCGGGAAGGGGGCGAGCTACGCAGTATTTT.

The DNA for the CDR3 is TGTGCCAGCAGGCGGACAGTTCAAGAGACCCAGTACTTC. Its translation: CASRRTVQETQYF. The V gene is TRBV6-5, the J gene TRBJ2-5, with a weak D call TRBD1 (6 bases). CDR3 length: 13 amino acids. Per the germline V gene, CDR1 is MNHEY and CDR2 is SVGAGI. Trimming took 6 bases from V and 2 from J, leaving 10 bases between them.

The J gene is TRBJ1-1, the V gene TRBV2; possible D gene TRBD1, 5 bases. Germline loops: CDR1 SNHLY, CDR2 FYNNEI. This CDR3 is built from 16 residues. V was cut by 5 bases and J by 1 base, with 17 bases left in between. This CDR3 is CASSIRRGSPNTEAFF. The CDR3 DNA reads TGTGCCAGCAGTATCCGGCGGGGCAGCCCGAACACTGAAGCTTTCTTT.

The gene calls are TRBV6-5 and TRBJ2-7; D ambiguous. V shed 0 bases and J shed 5 bases, with 14 bases lying between them. The length of the CDR3 is 15 residues. Germline assignment: CDR1 MNHEY and CDR2 SVGAGI. CDR3 bases: TGTGCCAGCAGTTACTCGGTCCAAGCGAAGAACGAGCAGTACTTC. It is translated as CASSYSVQAKNEQYF.

In its sample, this clone was seen once. One junction end does not reproduce the germline sequence, and a read error may be involved. The chain recombines TRBV29-1 with TRBJ2-1; TRBD1 might be the D (5 bases). The CDR3 extends over 12 amino acids. Germline V gene data show CDR1 as SQVTM and CDR2 as ANQGSEA. CDR3 sequence reads: CSVEPARASPIF. Here the CDR3 DNA reads TGCAGCGTTGAACCGGCCAGGGCCTCCCCTATCTTC.

The chain is built from TRBV2 and TRBJ2-7; TRBD2 matches at 7 bases. The germline V gene has CDR1 SNHLY and CDR2 FYNNEI. This CDR3 has 15 amino acids. The ends lost 7 bases at V and 0 bases at J; junction bases unmatched: 9. Here the CDR3 reads CASTEGRGYSYEQYF. The CDR3 nucleotides are TGTGCCAGCACCGAGGGGCGGGGGTACTCCTACGAGCAGTACTTC.

The gene calls are TRBV7-8 and TRBJ2-7, with a weak D call TRBD1 (5 bases). The CDR3 consists of 16 residues. Between the trimmed V and J ends, which lost 5 bases and 5 bases, there was a span of 22 bases. Germline lookup yields CDR1 SGHVS and CDR2 FQNEAQ. The CDR3 is CASSPRTDPQGDEQYF. Written as DNA, the CDR3 is TGTGCCAGCAGCCCTCGAACAGACCCTCAAGGGGACGAGCAGTACTTC.

The rearrangement links TRBV3-1 (or the pseudogene TRBV3-2) to TRBJ2-5; TRBD2 agrees at 7 bases. V lost 4 bases to trimming and J lost 5 bases; unmatched junction nucleotides: 10. Germline CDR1 reads LGHDT; CDR2 reads YNNKEL (reference sequence). CDR3 length: 15 amino acids. CDR3 loop: CASSLPMGGGETQYF. The CDR3 DNA follows: TGTGCCAGCAGCCTCCCGATGGGGGGAGGGGAGACCCAGTACTTC.